The present T cell receptor beta chain was sequenced within a study of cytomegalovirus exposure and HLA in healthy donors (dated by TCRdb to about 2017). The study in broad terms: In an earlier analysis of under 600 of the donors, 250 to 300 Gb of sequence data and 95 million to 130 million unique TCR beta sequences from approximately 180 million T cells were reported. Donor age, sex, ethnicity and CMV serostatus were compiled together with the repertoire data. Approximately 330 gigabases of sequencing data and 91 million or so unique TCR sequences made up an early release that covered several hundred HLA-typed donors. Four to six DR-DQ haplotypes were handled as single units for association and clustering, since linkage in the cohort was strong. All discovery cohort repertoires had been generated on a single sequencing platform. Typing coverage differed by locus: A, B, C, DRB1 and DQB1 were typed in roughly 620-640 donors, DQA1 in approximately 520, DPA1 in some 600, and DPB1 in 400 to 480. Across approximately 420 genotyped donors of the cohort, an average of about 200,000 unique TCR beta nucleotide sequences per donor were sequenced, and 15% to 20% of those sequences were non-productive. In the later analysis, no new phenotypic data were used to find candidate immune exposures; instead, reliance was placed on TCR beta sequences and their occurrence across donors. The study aimed to test whether signatures of past pathogen exposure could be identified by cataloging public T cell receptors. A separate validation cohort of 100 to 150 different subjects was used in addition to the approximately 640-subject first cohort. A later analysis re-analyzed previously published TCR beta repertoires from roughly 690 donors and added high-resolution HLA genotyping to study TCR occurrence patterns. The study combined high-throughput TCR immunosequencing, statistical association of individual TCRs with disease status, and machine learning to predict cytomegalovirus infection status. HLA typing covered class I and class II loci at four-digit resolution. Genome-wide SNP genotypes for about three fifths of the 666 donors were used in a later genetic analysis, which treated that subset as a discovery cohort. In an earlier analysis of 587 of the donors, high-throughput TCR beta sequencing was used to judge whether each TCR beta V gene segment behaved as functional or pseudogenic. Among the roughly 400 genotyped donors, about 85% belonged to the genetic ancestry cluster associated with self-reported Caucasian donors. Using immunosequencing, the study profiled T cell repertoires from fewer than 850 subjects and related those repertoires to cytomegalovirus serostatus.

To note about this clone: Its specific antigen is unknown. No much larger clone is present one base from it, and per-base qualities are unavailable.

Library method: the immunoSEQ multiplex PCR assay. A mixture of 60 forward primers for TCR Vbeta segments and 13 reverse primers for TCR Jbeta segments was used in the multiplex PCR. Amplification of the CDR3 region of rearranged TCR beta genes was performed with a multiplex PCR assay on genomic DNA. On the Illumina HiSeq System, the amplified TCR beta libraries were sequenced as 87-base-pair reads. On the study's bioinformatics: A later analysis counted about 76 million unique TCR beta chains across the 550 to 700 repertoires, and some 11 million of these chains were shared by at least two donors. To remove PCR and sequencing errors, raw reads were error-corrected and collapsed into unique sequences using a nearest-neighbor algorithm that merged closely related sequences. CDR3 sequences were aligned to IMGT reference sequences to assign V, D and J gene segments. Each retained sequence needed at least a six-nucleotide match to both a V gene segment and a J gene segment. A rearrangement was called productive if the CDR3 had no stop codons and remained in frame with V and J, and every other rearrangement was called non-productive. CDR3 was defined according to IMGT convention as the region running from the second conserved V-encoded cysteine to the conserved J-encoded phenylalanine. The earlier analysis of about 530 of the donors excluded any sequence lacking an unambiguous match to a single V gene segment. In an earlier analysis of 450 to 750 of the donors, a V segment was called functional when productive rearrangements were above 56.7%, and segregating when the standard deviation between donors exceeded 5%. A statistical classification framework was built for diagnosing cytomegalovirus status from the catalog of TCR beta chain sequences. In a later analysis, TCR nucleotide sequences were compared against IMGT/GENE-DB human TR gene sequences so that V and J genes could be assigned. In a later analysis, CDR3 sequences and most-parsimonious VDJ recombination scenarios were assigned using the TCRdist pipeline. In a later analysis, each TCR beta chain was defined by its CDR3 amino acid sequence together with its V-gene family, and reads lacking a unique V-gene family were excluded. To address suspected cross-contamination and a sequencing artifact, a later analysis removed a few hundred highly shared, low-generation-probability nucleotide sequences. In a later analysis, a clonal expansion index was calculated for each public chain from normalized within-repertoire ranks of inferred template counts. A later analysis computed generation probabilities with a VDJ recombination model fitted to out-of-frame rearrangements, and checked the results against IGoR. In a later analysis, hypergeometric tests were used to score TCR-TCR, TCR-HLA and TCR-CMV co-occurrence, with a repertoire-size bias correction applied to TCR pairs. False discovery rates were estimated in a later analysis by permuting HLA or CMV assignments 20 times. In a later analysis, co-occurring TCRs were grouped using DBSCAN, and TCRdist sequence similarity was added for clustering within HLA-allele-positive subsets. Repertoires with fewer than 30,000 or more than 120,000 public chains, plus five repertoires with anomalous nucleotide sharing, were excluded from co-occurrence clustering. TCRdb retrieved this table from immuneACCESS and kept in-frame rearrangements only. Not all clones are present; in checked studies, unresolved V genes account for under half, and no reason is known for the remainder. V, J and clone size are those of that table, while D and trimming were read from the DNA. This sample has 120,000 to 150,000 clones in its table, and roughly 73% of those were observed once. The top ten constitute about an eighth of the sample.

The cohort consisted of 650 to 850 healthy bone marrow donors. At the time of sampling, every cohort member was nominally healthy, though immune exposures that went unrecorded were likely present. CMV serostatus was recorded as positive for 250 to 300 and negative for 352 of the 666 cohort members, whereas no CMV serostatus was recorded for the donor in question. Every donor gave a peripheral blood sample, and the peripheral blood mononuclear cells from that sample were used for TCR beta sequencing. The Qiagen DNeasy Blood Extraction Kit was used to extract genomic DNA from the blood cell samples. Unmatched junction bases come to 7, with V trimmed by 4 bases and J by 4 bases. Its CDR3 holds 16 amino acids, cysteine through phenylalanine. CDR3 DNA is the only sequence kept; it has 48 bases, read in frame from the first base. In the germline V gene, CDR1 corresponds to MNHEY and CDR2 to SVGAGI. Beyond this particular receptor, the publication reports: In a later analysis, HLA-associated TCR beta chains showed more clonal expansion and lower generation probabilities than non-associated chains that were equally common. The classifier was reported to diagnose cytomegalovirus status with high specificity and sensitivity in both the original and validation cohorts. At a false discovery rate of 0.05, a later analysis linked around 17,000 TCR beta sequences to specific HLA alleles. According to a later analysis, most CMV-associated TCR beta chains appeared to be HLA-restricted, and the HLA associations seemed to be driven largely by CMV exposure. In this cohort, only TCR beta chains were sequenced, and detectable features were limited by the absence of alpha or paired-chain data. According to a later analysis, parvovirus B19, influenza, CMV and Epstein-Barr virus appeared linked to several top co-occurrence clusters. A total of about 150 TCR beta chains were listed by the study as associated with cytomegalovirus. According to a later genetic analysis, donors in an Asian-associated ancestry cluster had fewer N-insertions in productive TCRs than the roughly 700-donor mean. For the cohort, immune exposure information was limited to CMV serostatus. In a later analysis, the rate of TCR association differed among HLA loci, with DRB1 alleles having the most associated TCRs and HLA-C alleles having the fewest. Because HLA typing was unavailable for some donors at each locus, only the typed subset was used in association tests. When HLA alleles, especially DR and DQ, strongly co-occurred, attributing TCR associations to individual alleles was difficult. Across donors, most TCR sequences were observed very rarely, whereas some public TCRs were present in many individuals. A cluster of highly shared sequence variants was judged likely to be a technical artifact of the sequencing pipeline. Because the 87-base-pair reads could not distinguish some IMGT-functional V segments, including TRBV6-2 and TRBV6-3, those segments were excluded. Roughly uniform sequencing depth across donors was assumed in presence/absence analyses, although this assumption may not hold. A later genetic analysis associated a missense DCLRE1C variant with V-gene and J-gene trimming of TCR beta chains, and an independent cohort replicated the association. A further reported finding was that TCR beta sequences accurately predicted the HLA-A and HLA-B alleles for most subjects in the first cohort. Broadly in line with IMGT annotations, most TCR beta V segments showed up in productive rearrangements about 87% or about 30% of the time in an earlier analysis of under 700 of the donors. In vitro tests confirmed that a few of the cytomegalovirus-associated TCR beta chains recognize cytomegalovirus antigens. Correlated functional status among segregating V segments might be attributable to linkage disequilibrium, but an unknown experimental factor could not be ruled out. Because counts were too low, approximately 15 rarely observed V segments, including chromosome 9 orphons, were excluded from the earlier analysis of under 650 of the donors. It was suggested by the authors that the approach could potentially be generalized to other disease states and immunological phenotypes.

The source is a human donor in good health. The chain employs TRBV6-5 and TRBJ2-1; TRBD2 fits 10 bases in the junction. The specimen was PBMCs. DNA sequence: TGTGCCAGCAGTTCATTAGCGGGGGGATTTTACAATGAGCAGTTCTTC. Its protein product is CASSSLAGGFYNEQFF.